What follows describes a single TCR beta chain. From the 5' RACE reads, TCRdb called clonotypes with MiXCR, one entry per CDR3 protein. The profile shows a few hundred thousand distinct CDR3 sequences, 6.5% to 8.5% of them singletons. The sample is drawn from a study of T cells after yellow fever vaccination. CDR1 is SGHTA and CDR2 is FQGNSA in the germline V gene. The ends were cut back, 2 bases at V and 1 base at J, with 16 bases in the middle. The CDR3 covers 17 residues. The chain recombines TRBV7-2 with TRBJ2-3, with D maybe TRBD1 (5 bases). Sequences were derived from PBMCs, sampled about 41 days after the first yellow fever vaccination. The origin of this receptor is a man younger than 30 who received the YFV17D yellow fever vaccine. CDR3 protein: CASSLRYDSYRTDTQYF. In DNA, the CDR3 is TGTGCCAGCAGCTTACGATATGACAGTTATCGCACAGATACGCAGTATTTT.